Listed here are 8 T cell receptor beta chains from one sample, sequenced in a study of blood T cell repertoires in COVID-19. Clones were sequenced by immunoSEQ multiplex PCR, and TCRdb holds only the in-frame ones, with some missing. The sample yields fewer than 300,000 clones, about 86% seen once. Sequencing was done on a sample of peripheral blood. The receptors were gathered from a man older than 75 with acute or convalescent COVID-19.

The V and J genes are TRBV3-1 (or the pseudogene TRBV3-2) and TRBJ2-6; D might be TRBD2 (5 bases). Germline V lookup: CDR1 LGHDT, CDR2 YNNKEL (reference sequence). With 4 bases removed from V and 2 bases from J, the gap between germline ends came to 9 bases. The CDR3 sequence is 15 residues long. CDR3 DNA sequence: TGTGCCAGCAGCCCAGTCGGGGCTGGGGCCAACGTCCTGACTTTC. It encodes CASSPVGAGANVLTF.

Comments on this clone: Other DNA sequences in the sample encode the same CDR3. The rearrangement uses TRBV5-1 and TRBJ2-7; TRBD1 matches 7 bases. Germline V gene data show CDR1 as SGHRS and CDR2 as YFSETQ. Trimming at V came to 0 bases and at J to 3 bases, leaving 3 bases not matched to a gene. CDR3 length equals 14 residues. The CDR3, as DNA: TGCGCCAGCAGCTTGGGACAGGGTAACTACGAGCAGTACTTC. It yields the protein CASSLGQGNYEQYF.

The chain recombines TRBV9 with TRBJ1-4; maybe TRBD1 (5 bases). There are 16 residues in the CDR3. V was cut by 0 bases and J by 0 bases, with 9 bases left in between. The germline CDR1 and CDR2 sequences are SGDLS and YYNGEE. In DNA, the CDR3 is TGTGCCAGCAGCGTAGGACAGATTTCAACTAATGAAAAACTGTTTTTT. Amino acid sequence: CASSVGQISTNEKLFF.

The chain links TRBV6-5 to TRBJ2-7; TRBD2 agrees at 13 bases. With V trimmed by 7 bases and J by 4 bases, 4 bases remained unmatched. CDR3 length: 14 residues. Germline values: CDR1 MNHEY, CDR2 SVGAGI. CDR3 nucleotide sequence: TGTGCCAGCACCGGGACTAGCGGGATGTACGAGCAGTACTTC. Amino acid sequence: CASTGTSGMYEQYF.

CDR3 nucleotides: TGCAGTGCTAGTGGCGGGGGAGCGGGAGGGCGGACCGGGGAGCTGTTTTTT. Its protein product is CSASGGGAGGRTGELFF. The J gene is TRBJ2-2, the V gene TRBV20-1; 10 nucleotides agree with TRBD2. V shed 3 bases and J 5 bases; nucleotides not matched to a gene: 12. The germline CDR1 and CDR2 sequences are DFQATT and SNEGSKA (reference sequence). CDR3 length equals 17 residues.

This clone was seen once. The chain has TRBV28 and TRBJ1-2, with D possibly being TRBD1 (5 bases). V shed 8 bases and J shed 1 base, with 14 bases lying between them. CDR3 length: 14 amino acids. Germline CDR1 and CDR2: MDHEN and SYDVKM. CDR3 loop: CASGLGGNNYGYTF. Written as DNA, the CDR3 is TGTGCCAGCGGTCTCGGGGGAAATAACTATGGCTACACCTTC.

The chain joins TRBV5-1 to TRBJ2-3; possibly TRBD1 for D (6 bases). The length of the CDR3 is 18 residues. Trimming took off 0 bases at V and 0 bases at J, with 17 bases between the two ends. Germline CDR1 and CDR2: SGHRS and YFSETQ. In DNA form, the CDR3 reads TGCGCCAGCAGCTTGGTAATAGGGACAAAAGAGAGCACAGATACGCAGTATTTT. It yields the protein CASSLVIGTKESTDTQYF. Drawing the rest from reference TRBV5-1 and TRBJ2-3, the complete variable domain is KAGVTQTPRYLIKTRGQQVTLSCSPISGHRSVSWYQQTPGQGLQFLFEYFSETQRNKGNFPGRFSGRQFSNSRSEMNVSTLELGDSALYLCASSLVIGTKESTDTQYFGPGTRLTVL.

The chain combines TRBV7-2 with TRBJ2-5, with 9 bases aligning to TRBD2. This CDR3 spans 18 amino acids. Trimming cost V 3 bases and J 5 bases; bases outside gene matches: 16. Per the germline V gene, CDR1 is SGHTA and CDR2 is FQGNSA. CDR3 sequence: CASSFVAGAAGGRETQYF. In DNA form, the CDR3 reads TGTGCCAGCAGCTTCGTCGCCGGGGCAGCGGGGGGCCGGGAGACCCAGTACTTC.